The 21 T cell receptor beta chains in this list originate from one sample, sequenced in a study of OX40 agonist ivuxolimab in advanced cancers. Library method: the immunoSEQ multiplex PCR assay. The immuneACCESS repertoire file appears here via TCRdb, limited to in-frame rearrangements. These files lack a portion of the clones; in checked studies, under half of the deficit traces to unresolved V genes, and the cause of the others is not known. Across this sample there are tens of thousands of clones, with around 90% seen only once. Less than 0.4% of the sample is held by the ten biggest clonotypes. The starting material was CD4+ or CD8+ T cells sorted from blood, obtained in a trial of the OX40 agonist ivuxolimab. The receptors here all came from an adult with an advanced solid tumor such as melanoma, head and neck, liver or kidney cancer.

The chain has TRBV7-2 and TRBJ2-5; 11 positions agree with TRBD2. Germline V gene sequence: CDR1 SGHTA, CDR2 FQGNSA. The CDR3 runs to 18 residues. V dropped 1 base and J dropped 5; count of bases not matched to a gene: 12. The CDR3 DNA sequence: TGTGCCAGCAGCTTAGTCGCGACTAGCGGGATGGGTTGGGAGACCCAGTACTTC. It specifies CASSLVATSGMGWETQYF.

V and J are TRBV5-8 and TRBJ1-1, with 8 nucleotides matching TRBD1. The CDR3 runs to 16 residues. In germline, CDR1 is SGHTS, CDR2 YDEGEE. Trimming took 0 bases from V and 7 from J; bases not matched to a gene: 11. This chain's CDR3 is CASSLGGRGPLYEAFF. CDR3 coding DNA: TGTGCCAGCAGCTTGGGTGGCAGGGGGCCGCTTTATGAAGCTTTCTTT.

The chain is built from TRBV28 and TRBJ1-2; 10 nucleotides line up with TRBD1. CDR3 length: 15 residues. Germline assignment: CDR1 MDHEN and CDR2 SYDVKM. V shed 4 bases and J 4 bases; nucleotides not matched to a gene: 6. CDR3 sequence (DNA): TGTGCCAGCAGTTGGGGACAGGGGAGAAGCTATGGCTACACCTTC. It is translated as CASSWGQGRSYGYTF.

CDR3 DNA sequence: TGTGCCAGCAGCTTCAGACGACTAGCGGGAGGGGATGAGCAGTTCTTC. Protein: CASSFRRLAGGDEQFF. The rearrangement links TRBV7-3 to TRBJ2-1; 14 nucleotides agree with TRBD2. The CDR3 covers 16 residues. Looked up from germline, CDR1 is SGHTA and CDR2 is FQGTGA. The V gene end was trimmed by 3 bases and the J gene end by 8 bases; junction bases not matched to a gene: 6.

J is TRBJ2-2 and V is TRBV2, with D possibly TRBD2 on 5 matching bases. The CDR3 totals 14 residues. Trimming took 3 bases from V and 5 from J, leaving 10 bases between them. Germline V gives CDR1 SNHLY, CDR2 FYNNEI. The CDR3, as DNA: TGTGCCAGCAGTGATTTACGAGGGACCGGGGAGCTGTTTTTT. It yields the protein CASSDLRGTGELFF.

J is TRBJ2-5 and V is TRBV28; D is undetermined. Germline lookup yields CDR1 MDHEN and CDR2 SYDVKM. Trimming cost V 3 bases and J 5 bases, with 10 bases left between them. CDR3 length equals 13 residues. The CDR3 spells CASSFGSTETQYF. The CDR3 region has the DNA TGTGCCAGCAGTTTCGGCAGTACGGAGACCCAGTACTTC.

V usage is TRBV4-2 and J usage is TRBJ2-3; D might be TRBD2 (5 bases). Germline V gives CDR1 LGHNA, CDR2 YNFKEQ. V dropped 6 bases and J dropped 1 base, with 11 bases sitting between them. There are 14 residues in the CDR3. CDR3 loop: CASRYAGGTDTQYF. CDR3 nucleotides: TGTGCCAGCAGATATGCCGGGGGCACAGATACGCAGTATTTT.

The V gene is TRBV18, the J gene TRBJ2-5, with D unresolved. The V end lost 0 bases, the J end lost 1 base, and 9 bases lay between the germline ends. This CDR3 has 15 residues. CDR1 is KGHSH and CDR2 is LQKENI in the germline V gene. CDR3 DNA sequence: TGTGCCAGCTCACCACCGTCGCTGGCCCAAGAGACCCAGTACTTC. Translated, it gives CASSPPSLAQETQYF.

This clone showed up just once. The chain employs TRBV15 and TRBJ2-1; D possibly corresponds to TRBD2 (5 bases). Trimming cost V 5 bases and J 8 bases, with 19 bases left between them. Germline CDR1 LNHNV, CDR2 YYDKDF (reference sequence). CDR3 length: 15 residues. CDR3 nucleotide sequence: TGTGCCACCAGCTTCGGACTTCTATCCCGGGATGAGCAGTTCTTC. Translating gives CATSFGLLSRDEQFF.

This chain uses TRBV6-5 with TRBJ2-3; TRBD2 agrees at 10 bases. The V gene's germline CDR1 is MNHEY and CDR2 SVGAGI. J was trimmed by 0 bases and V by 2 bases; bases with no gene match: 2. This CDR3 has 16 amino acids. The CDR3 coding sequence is TGTGCCAGCAGTTACCGACTAGCGGGTAGCACAGATACGCAGTATTTT. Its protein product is CASSYRLAGSTDTQYF.

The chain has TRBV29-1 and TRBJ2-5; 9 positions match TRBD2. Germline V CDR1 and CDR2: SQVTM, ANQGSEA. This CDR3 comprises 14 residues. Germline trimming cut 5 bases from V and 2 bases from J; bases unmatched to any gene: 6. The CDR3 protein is CSVTPLAGQETQYF. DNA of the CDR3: TGCAGCGTTACTCCCCTAGCGGGACAAGAGACCCAGTACTTC.

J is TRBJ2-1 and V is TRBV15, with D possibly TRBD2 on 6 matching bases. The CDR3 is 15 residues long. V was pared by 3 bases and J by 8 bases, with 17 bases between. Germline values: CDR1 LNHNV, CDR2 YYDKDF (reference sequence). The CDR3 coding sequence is TGTGCCACCAGCAGGGGTAGCGGACCGGTTGATGAGCAGTTCTTC. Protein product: CATSRGSGPVDEQFF.

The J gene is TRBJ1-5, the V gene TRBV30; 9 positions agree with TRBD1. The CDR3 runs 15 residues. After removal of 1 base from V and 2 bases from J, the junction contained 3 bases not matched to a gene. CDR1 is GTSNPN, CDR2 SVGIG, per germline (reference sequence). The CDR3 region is CAWSADRGGNQPQHF. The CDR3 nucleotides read TGTGCCTGGAGTGCGGACAGGGGAGGCAATCAGCCCCAGCATTTT.

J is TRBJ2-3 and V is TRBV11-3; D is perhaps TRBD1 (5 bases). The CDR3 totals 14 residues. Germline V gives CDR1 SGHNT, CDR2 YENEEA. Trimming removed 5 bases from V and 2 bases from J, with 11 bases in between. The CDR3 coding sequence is TGTGCCAGCAGCCCCGTGACAGCCACAGATACGCAGTATTTT. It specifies CASSPVTATDTQYF.

CDR3 amino acids: CASSLAASGGALQQETQYF. The CDR3 bases are TGCGCCAGCAGCCTGGCGGCTAGCGGGGGGGCCCTGCAACAAGAGACCCAGTACTTC. V and J are TRBV5-1 and TRBJ2-5; TRBD2 matches at 12 bases. The ends lost 4 bases at V and 2 bases at J; junction bases unmatched: 15. The CDR3 runs 19 residues. The germline gives CDR1 SGHRS, CDR2 YFSETQ.

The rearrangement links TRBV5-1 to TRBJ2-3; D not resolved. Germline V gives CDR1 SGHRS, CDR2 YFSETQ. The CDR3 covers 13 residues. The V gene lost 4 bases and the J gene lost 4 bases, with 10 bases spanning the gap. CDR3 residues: CASSPSHADTQYF. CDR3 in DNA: TGCGCCAGCAGCCCGTCCCACGCAGATACGCAGTATTTT.

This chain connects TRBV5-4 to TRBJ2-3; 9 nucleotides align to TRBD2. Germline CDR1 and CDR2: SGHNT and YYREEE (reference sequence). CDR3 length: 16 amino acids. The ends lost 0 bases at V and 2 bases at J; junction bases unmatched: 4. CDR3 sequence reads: CASSLVAGGLTDTQYF. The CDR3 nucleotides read TGTGCCAGCAGCTTGGTGGCGGGGGGGCTCACAGATACGCAGTATTTT.

This chain's CDR3 is CASSSLTGAGEKLFF. The CDR3 region has the DNA TGCGCCAGCAGCAGCTTGACAGGGGCTGGGGAAAAACTGTTTTTT. The genes are TRBV5-1 and TRBJ1-4; TRBD1 aligns across 8 bases. This CDR3 contains 15 residues. Germline V gene lookup returns CDR1 SGHRS and CDR2 YFSETQ. Trimming removed 4 bases from V and 8 bases from J; junction bases left unmatched: 10.

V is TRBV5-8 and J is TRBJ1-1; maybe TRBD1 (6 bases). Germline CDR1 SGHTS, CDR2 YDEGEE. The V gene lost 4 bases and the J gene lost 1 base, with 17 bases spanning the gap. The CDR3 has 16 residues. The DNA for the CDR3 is TGTGCCAGCAGCCTTGCGGGGGGGCGTCGGAACACTGAAGCTTTCTTT. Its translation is CASSLAGGRRNTEAFF.

The CDR3: CASSLSQGISGNTIYF. The DNA for the CDR3 is TGCGCCAGCAGCTTGTCACAGGGGATCTCTGGAAACACCATATATTTT. The V call is TRBV5-1, the J call TRBJ1-3, with 7 bases that match TRBD1. The CDR3 extends over 16 amino acids. V was pared by 1 base and J by 0 bases, with 4 bases of the junction left unmatched. Germline V gene lookup returns CDR1 SGHRS and CDR2 YFSETQ.

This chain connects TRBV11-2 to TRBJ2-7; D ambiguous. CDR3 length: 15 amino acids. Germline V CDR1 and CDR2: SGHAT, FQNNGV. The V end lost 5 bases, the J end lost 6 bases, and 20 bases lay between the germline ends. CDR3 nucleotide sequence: TGTGCCAGCAGCCCCCGGCCCGGGTCGGCGGTCGAGCAGTACTTC. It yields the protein CASSPRPGSAVEQYF. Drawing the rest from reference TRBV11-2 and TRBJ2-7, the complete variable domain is EAGVAQSPRYKIIEKRQSVAFWCNPISGHATLYWYQQILGQGPKLLIQFQNNGVVDDSQLPKDRFSAERLKGVDSTLKIQPAKLEDSAVYLCASSPRPGSAVEQYFGPGTRLTVT.